The subject of this entry is one T cell receptor (beta chain). What it binds is not known. Per the germline V gene, CDR1 is MRHNA and CDR2 is SNTAGT. Trimming left V 1 base short and J 3 bases short, with 7 bases between. The CDR3 sequence is 14 residues long. Using its own MiXCR run on the reads, TCRdb lists one record per CDR3 protein. The sample holds more than 110,000 distinct CDR3 sequences, more than 30% seen once. The data were taken from a study of T cell repertoires in cytomegalovirus infection. Study results and caveats: Dominating the ex vivo response were TCR beta clonotypes that were CMV-specific and HLA-C-restricted.

The sample consisted of CD8+ T cells from cultured PBMCs, taken from culture after CMV antigen stimulation. The clonotype was recovered from a human donor in good health (CMV status not recorded). Some clones in this sample may be carry-over from other donors' samples. The J gene is TRBJ1-5, the V gene TRBV6-4; tentative D call: TRBD1 (6 bases). DNA of the CDR3: TGTGCCAGCAGTGACTGGACAGTCAATCAGCCCCAGCATTTT. Its protein is CASSDWTVNQPQHF.